This TCR beta chain came from a study of regulatory T cells in long-lasting Graves disease. Study-level findings and limits: TRBV28, TRBJ1-2 and TRBJ2-5 were favored in persistent disease.

The time point was: newly diagnosed GD, antithyroid drugs for less than 3 months. TCR sequences were obtained from RNA taken from PBMCs. Both iRepertoire HTBI primers and Arm-PCR of CDR3 regions were used to build the TCR beta libraries. TCRdb analysed the multiplex PCR reads with MiXCR anew, one entry per CDR3 protein. The data show roughly 610,000 distinct CDR3 sequences, about 16% seen once. This CDR3 comprises 11 residues. This clonotype occurred a few times. Its antigen is not identified. The junction does not match germline at one end; this may be a read error. These data also formed part of another study, on T cells in Graves' hyperthyroidism and ophthalmopathy. In that study: HTBI primers were employed in a first-round RT-PCR of the TCR CDR3. Through a model of 13 V-J features, ophthalmopathy was separated from stable hyperthyroidism.

This receptor was taken from a woman in her twenties or thirties with Graves disease. V usage is TRBV12-3 or TRBV12-4 and J usage is TRBJ1-2; D not certain. The starting material was peripheral blood mononuclear cells (PBMCs), obtained at new diagnosis, from a patient treated with antithyroid drugs. CDR3 sequence: CASSLRFEAVF. The CDR3 DNA is TGTGCCAGCAGTTTACGGTTCGAGGCAGTTTTC.